This TCR beta chain was sequenced in a study of OX40 agonist ivuxolimab in advanced cancers. On the study more broadly: Ivuxolimab was administered intravenously to patients at 0.01 to 10 mg/kg every 2 weeks. It was permissible to have had prior anti-PD-1, anti-PD-L1 or anti-CTLA-4 therapy, and around 40% had some.

General observations from the study: At 0.1 to 3.0 mg/kg and by week 6, CD4+ and CD8+ T cells in the blood had expanded clonally.

Some clones are missing from TCRdb's copy, which holds only in-frame ones; the method was immunoSEQ multiplex PCR. The sample has roughly 80,000 clones, 85% seen once. Turning to this clone: The antigen is unknown.

The V and J ends lost 4 bases and 6 bases respectively, with 18 bases between them. CDR1 is SQVTM, CDR2 ANQGSEA, per germline. This CDR3 is 14 amino acids long. The sequenced sample was CD4+ or CD8+ T cells sorted from blood, obtained in a trial of the OX40 agonist ivuxolimab. The chain combines TRBV29-1 with TRBJ1-2, with TRBD1 as a possible D gene (6 bases). This TCR came from an adult with an advanced solid tumor such as melanoma, head and neck, liver or kidney cancer. As DNA, the CDR3 is TGCAGCGTTGTCGAGGGGGATCGTGTGGATGGCTACACCTTC. Translation gives CSVVEGDRVDGYTF. Based on the CDR3 plus reference TRBV29-1 and TRBJ1-2, the full variable domain is SAVISQKPSRDICQRGTSLTIQCQVDSQVTMMFWYRQQPGQSLTLIATANQGSEATYESGFVIDKFPISRPNLTFSTLTVSNMSPEDSSIYLCSVVEGDRVDGYTFGSGTRLTVV.